The 29 T cell receptor beta chains given below trace back to one sample, sequenced in a study of chemoradiotherapy in HPV16-positive cancers (dated 2022 in TCRdb). The method was the immunoSEQ multiplex PCR assay. TCRdb limited this immuneACCESS table to in-frame rearrangements with V and J called. A share of clones is missing; checked studies link under half to unresolved V genes, and the rest is unexplained. The table for this sample lists tens of thousands of clones; 84% of them were counted only once. The ten largest make up about 6% of the sample. Source: blood, taken from a patient who underwent chemoradiotherapy. These TCRs come from a human donor with HPV-associated anogenital cancer.

The rearrangement links TRBV28 to TRBJ2-2; 8 bases match TRBD1. The CDR3 runs 15 residues. Looked up from germline, CDR1 is MDHEN and CDR2 is SYDVKM. With 6 bases clipped from V and 2 bases from J, the junction kept 5 bases outside the gene matches. CDR3 in amino acids: CASRWTGLNTGELFF. The CDR3 region has the DNA TGTGCCAGCAGGTGGACAGGGTTAAACACCGGGGAGCTGTTTTTT. Based on the CDR3 plus reference TRBV28 and TRBJ2-2, the full variable domain is DVKVTQSSRYLVKRTGEKVFLECVQDMDHENMFWYRQDPGLGLRLIYFSYDVKMKEKGDIPEGYSVSREKKERFSLILESASTNQTSMYLCASRWTGLNTGELFFGEGSRLTVL.

The chain recombines TRBV7-8 with TRBJ2-2; TRBD2 matches 13 bases. The CDR3 totals 19 residues. Unmatched junction bases numbered 12, after V lost 5 bases and J lost 3 bases. Germline loops: CDR1 SGHVS, CDR2 FQNEAQ. The CDR3 protein is CASSPRTSGSPGDTGELFF. In nucleotides, the CDR3 is TGTGCCAGCAGCCCCCGGACTAGCGGGAGCCCGGGGGACACCGGGGAGCTGTTTTTT.

With regard to this clone: Other DNA sequences in this specimen translate into the identical CDR3. The chain employs TRBV9 and TRBJ1-1; the D is unclear. V was trimmed by 0 bases and J by 5 bases, leaving 8 bases between them. The CDR3 spans 13 residues. Germline V gene sequence: CDR1 SGDLS, CDR2 YYNGEE. DNA for the CDR3: TGTGCCAGCAGCGTAGGACGGCGGACTGAAGCTTTCTTT. It encodes CASSVGRRTEAFF. The complete variable domain, with remaining parts taken from reference TRBV9 and TRBJ1-1, reads DSGVTQTPKHLITATGQRVTLRCSPRSGDLSVYWYQQSLDQGLQFLIQYYNGEERAKGNILERFSAQQFPDLHSELNLSSLELGDSALYFCASSVGRRTEAFFGQGTRLTVV.

The chain couples TRBV6-4 to TRBJ1-3; D unresolved. Trimming pared 2 bases from V and 9 bases from J, leaving 14 bases between. Germline CDR1 reads MRHNA; CDR2 reads SNTAGT. The CDR3 contains 14 residues. The CDR3 bases are TGTGCCAGCAGTGACCCGCCCAGGATAGGCACCATATATTTT. Translating it yields CASSDPPRIGTIYF.

This rearrangement joins TRBV2 to TRBJ1-5; D is perhaps TRBD1 (6 bases). The V end lost 6 bases, the J end lost 4 bases, and 13 bases lay between the germline ends. The CDR3 has 14 amino acids. Germline V gene data show CDR1 as SNHLY and CDR2 as FYNNEI. The DNA of the CDR3 is TGTGCCAGCAGGGCGCGGACAGAAAATCAGCCCCAGCATTTT. Translated, it gives CASRARTENQPQHF.

The chain uses TRBV6-5 and TRBJ1-1; 9 bases match TRBD1. This CDR3 region has 14 residues. Per germline, CDR1 MNHEY and CDR2 SVGAGI. The trim removed 4 bases at V and 4 bases at J, leaving 4 bases unmatched. The CDR3 loop reads CASSSGQGGTEAFF. The DNA of the CDR3 is TGTGCCAGCAGTTCGGGACAGGGAGGCACTGAAGCTTTCTTT.

This clone came up once. The chain uses TRBV6-5 and TRBJ1-5; D gene ambiguous. Trimming left V 5 bases short and J 4 bases short, with 9 bases between. Per germline, CDR1 MNHEY and CDR2 SVGAGI. This CDR3 region has 13 residues. For the CDR3, the DNA is TGTGCCAGCAGTGGGCAGCAAAATCAGCCCCAGCATTTT. As protein: CASSGQQNQPQHF.

The gene calls are TRBV5-1 and TRBJ2-1; possibly TRBD2 for D (7 bases). The CDR3 covers 14 residues. Trimming took off 7 bases at V and 8 bases at J, with 19 bases between the two ends. Germline-derived CDR1 and CDR2 are SGHRS and YFSETQ. The CDR3 nucleotides are TGCGCCAGCGGGGGGGCCGGATTTAGTCATGAGCAGTTCTTC. Its protein product is CASGGAGFSHEQFF.

The gene calls are TRBV7-9 and TRBJ2-5; a weak D match, TRBD2 (6 bases). V dropped 6 bases and J dropped 2 bases, with 13 bases sitting between them. The CDR3 sequence is 14 residues long. CDR1 is SEHNR and CDR2 is FQNEAQ in the germline V gene (reference sequence). CDR3 sequence (DNA): TGTGCCAGCAGGAGGGGAGGAGGTCAAGAGACCCAGTACTTC. Amino acids: CASRRGGGQETQYF. The entire variable domain, with the rest obtained from reference TRBV7-9 and TRBJ2-5, is as follows: DTGVSQNPRHKITKRGQNVTFRCDPISEHNRLYWYRQTLGQGPEFLTYFQNEAQLEKSRLLSDRFSAERPKGSFSTLEIQRTEQGDSAMYLCASRRGGGQETQYFGPGTRLLVL.

This clone has only a few counts. V gene TRBV4-1 combines with J gene TRBJ1-6; D is undetermined. The V end was cut by 0 bases, the J end by 11 bases, with 17 bases between. The CDR3 length is 16 residues. The germline CDR1 and CDR2 sequences are MGHRA and YSYEKL. The CDR3 loop is CASSQDKGTPLPPLHF. In DNA, the CDR3 is TGCGCCAGCAGCCAAGATAAGGGAACACCGCTCCCACCCCTCCACTTT.

V usage is TRBV7-9 and J usage is TRBJ2-7, with 11 bases aligning to TRBD1. The ends lost 5 bases at V and 5 bases at J; junction bases unmatched: 8. CDR3 size: 15 residues. CDR1 is SEHNR, CDR2 FQNEAQ, per germline (reference sequence). CDR3 loop: CASSPGTGGSDEQYV. As DNA, the CDR3 is TGTGCCAGCAGCCCAGGGACAGGGGGTAGTGACGAGCAGTACGTC.

This chain connects TRBV5-1 to TRBJ2-7; unclear D gene. The germline V gene encodes CDR1 SGHRS and CDR2 YFSETQ. V shed 4 bases and J shed 1 base, with 12 bases lying between them. This CDR3 spans 14 amino acids. CDR3 DNA: TGCGCCAGCAGCCCTCTGGGTACGTCCTACGAGCAGTACTTC. This translates into CASSPLGTSYEQYF.

The chain employs TRBV7-6 and TRBJ2-3, with 8 bases identical to TRBD2. V shed 3 bases, J shed 1 base, and the junction held 6 bases outside the gene matches. The CDR3 runs to 16 residues. Germline V gene lookup returns CDR1 SGHVS and CDR2 FNYEAQ. The DNA of the CDR3 is TGTGCCAGCAGCTTGGGAGGGACTAGGGGCACAGATACGCAGTATTTT. Translated: CASSLGGTRGTDTQYF.

The gene calls are TRBV5-8 and TRBJ2-6; TRBD1 matches at 8 bases. The CDR3 is made up of 17 amino acids. The V gene's germline CDR1 is SGHTS and CDR2 YDEGEE. V lost 3 bases and J lost 2; bases outside the gene matches: 7. CDR3 amino acids: CASSSRTGRAGANVLTF. The CDR3 DNA is TGTGCCAGCAGCTCCCGGACAGGGCGTGCTGGGGCCAACGTCCTGACTTTC.

The chain couples TRBV6-1 to TRBJ1-1; a weak D match, TRBD1 (5 bases). The V end was cut by 5 bases, the J end by 7 bases, with 14 bases between. The CDR3 covers 13 residues. Germline V gives CDR1 MNHNS, CDR2 SASEGT. This chain's CDR3 is CASSIEGYGEAFF. In DNA, the CDR3 is TGTGCCAGCAGTATAGAGGGGTACGGTGAAGCTTTCTTT.

The gene calls are TRBV18 and TRBJ1-1; no reliable D call. This CDR3 region has 14 residues. Germline loops: CDR1 KGHSH, CDR2 LQKENI. The V gene lost 2 bases and the J gene lost 2 bases, with 9 bases spanning the gap. In DNA, the CDR3 is TGTGCCAGCTCACCAACGGCAGTTAACACTGAAGCTTTCTTT. Encoded protein: CASSPTAVNTEAFF.

This clone was counted a few times. This chain links TRBV7-2 with TRBJ1-6, with D hard to call. Trimming cost V 4 bases and J 6 bases, with 1 base left between them. The CDR3 sequence is 11 residues long. CDR1 is SGHTA and CDR2 is FQGNSA in the germline V gene. The CDR3 sequence is CASSSNSPLHF. As DNA, the CDR3 is TGTGCCAGCAGCTCTAATTCACCCCTCCACTTT. The full variable domain, completed using reference TRBV7-2 and TRBJ1-6, is GAGVSQSPSNKVTEKGKDVELRCDPISGHTALYWYRQSLGQGLEFLIYFQGNSAPDKSGLPSDRFSAERTGGSVSTLTIQRTQQEDSAVYLCASSSNSPLHFGNGTRLTVT.

The V and J genes are TRBV30 and TRBJ2-7; TRBD1 agrees at 7 bases. This CDR3 has 11 amino acids. The germline V gene encodes CDR1 GTSNPN and CDR2 SVGIG (reference sequence). The junction had 5 bases not matched to a gene; V was cut back by 8 bases and J by 4 bases. This CDR3 reads CAGDRQYEQYF. The CDR3 region has the DNA TGTGCCGGGGACAGACAATACGAGCAGTACTTC.

In its sample, this clone was seen a few times. V gene TRBV5-4 combines with J gene TRBJ1-2, with 7 bases fitting TRBD1. V lost 6 bases to trimming and J lost 2 bases; unmatched junction nucleotides: 4. Germline CDR1 and CDR2: SGHNT and YYREEE (reference sequence). The CDR3 length is 13 residues. As DNA, the CDR3 is TGTGCCAGCACCGACAGGGCCAACTATGGCTACACCTTC. This translates into CASTDRANYGYTF.

The rearrangement links TRBV5-6 to TRBJ2-2; 10 nucleotides agree with TRBD1. The trim removed 3 bases at V and 0 bases at J, leaving 2 bases unmatched. This CDR3 is 16 amino acids long. CDR1 and CDR2 (germline): SGHDT, YYEEEE. For the CDR3, the DNA is TGTGCCAGCAGCTGGGACAGGGGAGCGAACACCGGGGAGCTGTTTTTT. Translating gives CASSWDRGANTGELFF.

The gene calls are TRBV10-3 and TRBJ2-5; D is unclear. V was trimmed by 3 bases and J by 5 bases, leaving 7 bases between them. CDR1 is ENHRY and CDR2 is SYGVKD in the germline V gene. The CDR3 totals 12 residues. In DNA, the CDR3 is TGTGCCATCAGTGATAATATGGAGACCCAGTACTTC. It translates to CAISDNMETQYF.

The rearrangement joins TRBV5-4 to TRBJ2-5; 15 bases are shared with TRBD2. The CDR3 is made up of 16 amino acids. Germline-derived CDR1 and CDR2 are SGHNT and YYREEE (reference sequence). J gave up 4 bases and V 4 bases, and 5 bases lay outside the gene matches. The CDR3 sequence is CASSTGLAGGSETQYF. In DNA form, the CDR3 reads TGTGCCAGCAGCACTGGACTAGCGGGGGGGTCAGAGACCCAGTACTTC. The full variable domain, rest sourced from reference TRBV5-4 and TRBJ2-5, is ETGVTQSPTHLIKTRGQQVTLRCSSQSGHNTVSWYQQALGQGPQFIFQYYREEENGRGNFPPRFSGLQFPNYSSELNVNALELDDSALYLCASSTGLAGGSETQYFGPGTRLLVL.

The chain uses TRBV2 and TRBJ2-1; D possibly corresponds to TRBD2 (6 bases). The V gene lost 6 bases and the J gene lost 12 bases, with 18 bases spanning the gap. The germline CDR1 and CDR2 sequences are SNHLY and FYNNEI. This CDR3 is 13 amino acids long. The CDR3 sequence: CASSGGAAGRQFF. CDR3 nucleotides: TGTGCCAGCAGCGGAGGGGCTGCGGGTAGGCAGTTCTTC.

This chain uses TRBV29-1 with TRBJ2-7; D is perhaps TRBD2 (5 bases). The germline V gene encodes CDR1 SQVTM and CDR2 ANQGSEA. This CDR3 comprises 13 residues. V lost 6 bases and J lost 7, with 19 bases in between. The DNA of the CDR3 is TGCAGCGTCCGGGGATCGGGTACTTCTGAGCAGTACTTC. Protein: CSVRGSGTSEQYF.

This clone was seen a single time. V gene TRBV6-1 combines with J gene TRBJ2-2; no reliable D call. With 1 base removed from V and 4 bases from J, the gap between germline ends came to 10 bases. There are 15 residues in the CDR3. Germline V gives CDR1 MNHNS, CDR2 SASEGT. CDR3 nucleotides: TGTGCCAGCAGTGAAGATCGGGTTGTCACCGGGGAGCTGTTTTTT. Protein product: CASSEDRVVTGELFF.

The V gene is TRBV5-4, the J gene TRBJ1-1; possibly TRBD1 for D (6 bases). The CDR3 length is 14 residues. Germline-derived CDR1 and CDR2 are SGHNT and YYREEE (reference sequence). Trimming shortened V by 6 bases and J by 6 bases, and 18 bases separated the two germline ends. CDR3 sequence: CASTPRGAHAEAFF. CDR3 in DNA: TGTGCCAGCACCCCACGGGGGGCGCACGCTGAAGCTTTCTTT. Full variable domain (outside the CDR3, taken from reference TRBV5-4 and TRBJ1-1): ETGVTQSPTHLIKTRGQQVTLRCSSQSGHNTVSWYQQALGQGPQFIFQYYREEENGRGNFPPRFSGLQFPNYSSELNVNALELDDSALYLCASTPRGAHAEAFFGQGTRLTVV.

This sequence joins TRBV5-1 and TRBJ2-7; no definite D call. This CDR3 spans 13 amino acids. Germline V gene sequence: CDR1 SGHRS, CDR2 YFSETQ. CDR3: CASSLGETYKQYV. In nucleotides, the CDR3 is TGCGCCAGCAGCTTGGGGGAAACCTACAAGCAGTACGTC.

This chain joins TRBV5-1 and TRBJ2-5; D unresolved. V dropped 1 base and J dropped 5 bases, with 6 bases sitting between them. This CDR3 is built from 12 residues. From germline, CDR1 is SGHRS and CDR2 YFSETQ. The CDR3: CASSLFDETQYF. DNA for the CDR3: TGCGCCAGCAGCTTGTTTGATGAGACCCAGTACTTC.

The chain employs TRBV2 and TRBJ2-5, with D perhaps TRBD2 (5 bases). Deletions cut 6 bases from V and 0 bases from J, with 5 bases between. This CDR3 is built from 12 residues. Germline V gene data show CDR1 as SNHLY and CDR2 as FYNNEI. CDR3 in amino acids: CASRGDQETQYF. In nucleotides, the CDR3 is TGTGCCAGCAGGGGAGACCAAGAGACCCAGTACTTC.